This T cell receptor (beta chain) is from a study of T cells in Graves' hyperthyroidism and ophthalmopathy. Study-level findings and limits: Blood also held most thyroid clonotypes expanded beyond 0.001.

Notes on this clonotype: What it binds is unknown.

The TCR beta CDR3 regions underwent amplification using RNA transcripts as the source. Carried out on the TCR CDR3, a first-round RT-PCR used the HTBI primer set. One entry per CDR3 protein, called by TCRdb with MiXCR from the multiplex PCR reads. The sample has a few hundred thousand distinct CDR3 sequences, about a sixth seen once. CDR3 length: 12 amino acids. V shed 2 bases and J shed 5 bases, with 7 bases lying between them. Per the germline V gene, CDR1 is SGHRS and CDR2 is YFSETQ. The TCR sequence derives from a woman aged 40 to 50 with Graves' ophthalmopathy. The sample consisted of blood. The gene calls are TRBV5-1 and TRBJ1-2; the D is unclear. The CDR3: CASSFKEYGYTF. The CDR3 nucleotides read TGCGCCAGCAGCTTCAAAGAATATGGCTACACCTTC. The whole variable domain, remainder taken from reference TRBV5-1 and TRBJ1-2, is KAGVTQTPRYLIKTRGQQVTLSCSPISGHRSVSWYQQTPGQGLQFLFEYFSETQRNKGNFPGRFSGRQFSNSRSEMNVSTLELGDSALYLCASSFKEYGYTFGSGTRLTVV.